There are a few counts of the clone carrying this T cell receptor (beta chain). Its specificity is not known. The data were produced by immunoSEQ multiplex PCR, yet TCRdb's version contains in-frame clones alone and is incomplete. This table holds 25,000 to 40,000 clones, 60% to 80% found once. The ends lost 1 base at V and 4 bases at J; junction bases unmatched: 5. In germline, CDR1 is SEHNR, CDR2 FQNEAQ (reference sequence). The length of the CDR3 is 16 residues. This record belongs to a study of radiotherapy plus CTLA-4 blockade in lung cancer. Study background: With over 25% of patients having disease control, objective responses were seen in approximately 17%. The study's findings and limits: Alongside interferon-beta, early blood T cell clone dynamics were reportedly the best predictor of response.

The origin of this receptor is a human donor with non-small cell lung cancer whose response to radiotherapy plus ipilimumab could not be evaluated. The input for sequencing was peripheral blood, taken from a patient treated with radiotherapy plus ipilimumab. The chain has TRBV7-9 and TRBJ2-1; 9 positions agree with TRBD1. The CDR3 DNA reads TGTGCCAGCAGCTTAGTGGGGACAGGGACTTACAATGAGCAGTTCTTC. It translates to CASSLVGTGTYNEQFF.